The present entry profiles one TCR beta chain with its context. What it binds is not known. Here immunoSEQ multiplex PCR was the method, and the copy in TCRdb shows in-frame clones only, minus some. This sample carries tens of thousands of clones, about 87% of them seen once, and the ten largest clones take approximately 0.28%. The CDR3 is 16 amino acids. J was trimmed by 4 bases and V by 3 bases; bases with no gene match: 4. The germline CDR1 and CDR2 sequences are SNHLY and FYNNEI. This entry comes from a study of graft-versus-host responses after intestinal transplantation. General study results and limits: Detection of GvH clones occurred in recipient marrow, and some had their first appearance in ileum or blood. High graft-versus-host to host-versus-graft clonal ratios were seen in allografts of patients with graft-donor T cell macrochimerism.

The clonotype comes from a human donor who was the organ donor for an intestinal transplant. This chain uses TRBV2 with TRBJ2-3; 13 bases are a match to TRBD2. Sequenced material: unstimulated CD4+ T cells sorted from spleen or lymph node cells, taken before transplant. The CDR3 is CASSDGLAGVPDTQYF. The CDR3 DNA reads TGTGCCAGCAGTGACGGACTAGCGGGAGTTCCAGATACGCAGTATTTT.